The next 29 T cell receptor beta chains were all read from a single sample in a study of T cells in Graves' hyperthyroidism and ophthalmopathy. RNA transcripts served as the template for amplifying TCR beta CDR3 regions. HTBI primers were employed in a first-round RT-PCR of the TCR CDR3. A single record per CDR3 protein comes from TCRdb applying MiXCR to the multiplex PCR reads. The table has roughly 400,000 distinct CDR3 sequences, over 11% seen once. Sequenced: blood. These receptors all stem from a man aged 50-59 years with Graves' ophthalmopathy.

Ten or more counts support this clonotype. This chain links TRBV29-1 with TRBJ2-1; TRBD2 agrees at 7 bases. The CDR3 covers 15 residues. V gave up 4 bases and J gave up 0 bases; unmatched junction bases: 6. Germline V gene sequence: CDR1 SQVTM, CDR2 ANQGSEA. The CDR3: CSVVRGGSSYNEQFF. In nucleotides, the CDR3 is TGCAGCGTTGTGAGAGGCGGGAGCTCCTACAATGAGCAGTTCTTC.

The chain uses TRBV7-9 and TRBJ1-2; D is unresolved. Trimming took off 2 bases at V and 2 bases at J, with 9 bases between the two ends. The V gene's germline CDR1 is SEHNR and CDR2 FQNEAQ (reference sequence). This CDR3 has 14 residues. This chain's CDR3 is CASSLIAENYGYTF. The DNA of the CDR3 is TGTGCCAGCAGCTTAATCGCAGAAAACTATGGCTACACCTTC.

The genes are TRBV28 and TRBJ1-5; D remains ambiguous. This CDR3 is 15 amino acids long. With 1 base removed from V and 0 bases from J, the gap between germline ends came to 7 bases. Germline CDR1 is MDHEN and CDR2 is SYDVKM. The CDR3 bases are TGTGCCAGCAGTTTATTTGCTTATAGCAATCAGCCCCAGCATTTT. Amino acids: CASSLFAYSNQPQHF.

The V call is TRBV6-1, the J call TRBJ2-7; TRBD1 matches 10 bases. This CDR3 contains 14 residues. V dropped 7 bases and J dropped 3; count of bases not matched to a gene: 6. Germline CDR1 and CDR2: MNHNS and SASEGT. CDR3 nucleotide sequence: TGTGCCAGCACCGACCGGGACAGGGGCTACGAGCAGTACTTC. Translated: CASTDRDRGYEQYF.

Many counts were recorded for this clonotype. The genes are TRBV5-1 and TRBJ2-3; D may correspond to TRBD1 or TRBD2 (7 bases each). Germline V gene lookup returns CDR1 SGHRS and CDR2 YFSETQ. This CDR3 comprises 18 residues. Trimming cost V 4 bases and J 5 bases, with 26 bases left between them. The CDR3 DNA reads TGCGCCAGCAGCCTAGCCGGACAGGCGATGTGGGGGGGAGATACGCAGTATTTT. Its protein is CASSLAGQAMWGGDTQYF.

The CDR3 protein is CASSLAPGLAGGPIYSNEQFF. The DNA of the CDR3 is TGTGCCAGCAGCTTGGCCCCGGGACTAGCGGGAGGGCCTATTTATTCTAATGAGCAGTTCTTC. The chain links TRBV7-8 to TRBJ2-1, with TRBD2 matching over 16 bases. The CDR3 has 21 residues. The junction had 18 bases not matched to a gene; V was cut back by 3 bases and J by 7 bases. In germline, CDR1 is SGHVS, CDR2 FQNEAQ.

This clonotype was counted ten times or more. The rearrangement joins TRBV7-9 to TRBJ1-5; TRBD1 aligns across 7 bases. CDR1 SEHNR and CDR2 FQNEAQ come from the germline V gene (reference sequence). Unmatched junction bases numbered 4, after V lost 5 bases and J lost 0 bases. This CDR3 is built from 15 residues. The CDR3 reads CASSGGTDSNQPQHF. CDR3 DNA: TGTGCCAGCAGCGGGGGGACAGATAGCAATCAGCCCCAGCATTTT.

This clonotype was detected ten times or more. The chain combines TRBV15 with TRBJ2-7; unclear D gene. The length of the CDR3 is 16 residues. From germline, CDR1 is LNHNV and CDR2 YYDKDF (reference sequence). Deletions cut 0 bases from V and 0 bases from J, with 12 bases between. The DNA for the CDR3 is TGTGCCACCAGCAGAGATGTTAAGGTTCTCTCCTACGAGCAGTACTTC. It yields the protein CATSRDVKVLSYEQYF.

The gene calls are TRBV11-2 and TRBJ2-3, with 10 bases that match TRBD2. CDR3 size: 18 residues. V shed 0 bases, J shed 2 bases, and the junction held 8 bases outside the gene matches. Germline CDR1 reads SGHAT; CDR2 reads FQNNGV. The CDR3 coding sequence is TGTGCCAGCAGCTTAGATGCAGCGGGAGGGCCGGTCACAGATACGCAGTATTTT. Amino acid sequence: CASSLDAAGGPVTDTQYF.

This chain links TRBV19 with TRBJ2-1; 12 bases are a match to TRBD2. V lost 8 bases and J lost 6; bases outside the gene matches: 8. CDR1 is LNHDA and CDR2 is SQIVND in the germline V gene (reference sequence). This CDR3 comprises 15 residues. The CDR3 nucleotides read TGTGCCAGTGCTTCTAGCGGGAGGGCCGGCAATGAGCAGTTCTTC. Amino acid sequence: CASASSGRAGNEQFF.

This chain connects TRBV5-6 to TRBJ2-3; no firm D call. Germline CDR1 is SGHDT and CDR2 is YYEEEE. Trimming cost V 4 bases and J 4 bases, with 16 bases left between them. This CDR3 has 15 amino acids. The CDR3 loop reads CASSDDDRGADTQYF. Here the CDR3 DNA reads TGTGCCAGCAGCGACGACGACCGTGGGGCAGATACGCAGTATTTT.

This clonotype was detected only a few times. The chain couples TRBV14 to TRBJ2-3; D unclear. Germline lookup yields CDR1 SGHDN and CDR2 FVKESK. The V end lost 3 bases, the J end lost 0 bases, and 13 bases lay between the germline ends. CDR3 length: 16 amino acids. CDR3 nucleotide sequence: TGTGCCAGCAGCCATGGTGGTTCAACTAGCACAGATACGCAGTATTTT. Translating gives CASSHGGSTSTDTQYF. Variable domain in full (rest from reference TRBV14 and TRBJ2-3): EAGVTQFPSHSVIEKGQTVTLRCDPISGHDNLYWYRRVMGKEIKFLLHFVKESKQDESGMPNNRFLAERTGGTYSTLKVQPAELEDSGVYFCASSHGGSTSTDTQYFGPGTRLTVL.

This clonotype was observed a few times. The J gene is TRBJ2-1, the V gene TRBV6-2 or TRBV6-3; D is perhaps TRBD1 or TRBD2 (5 bases each). The ends were cut back, 2 bases at V and 6 bases at J, with 11 bases in the middle. The CDR3 is 14 amino acids. Looked up from germline, CDR1 is MNHEY and CDR2 is SVGEGT. The CDR3 here is CASSYGDPPNEQFF. CDR3 DNA: TGTGCCAGCAGTTACGGGGACCCACCCAATGAGCAGTTCTTC.

In its sample, this clonotype was seen many times. This chain uses TRBV7-9 with TRBJ1-1, with D possibly TRBD1 on 5 matching bases. The CDR3 runs to 13 residues. Trimming pared 4 bases from V and 6 bases from J, leaving 12 bases between. Germline assignment: CDR1 SEHNR and CDR2 FQNEAQ (reference sequence). CDR3 nucleotide sequence: TGTGCCAGCAGCTCGACAGCAGACGCTGAAGCTTTCTTT. Its protein is CASSSTADAEAFF.

This clonotype was picked up a small number of times. The rearrangement uses TRBV14 and TRBJ2-7; D gene unclear. CDR3 length: 13 residues. V was shortened by 1 base and J by 4 bases, with 8 bases between the two germline ends. Per the germline V gene, CDR1 is SGHDN and CDR2 is FVKESK. For the CDR3, the DNA is TGTGCCAGCAGCCAAGGGGATCTGTACGAGCAGTACTTC. Encoded protein: CASSQGDLYEQYF.

The CDR3 bases are TGTGCCAGCAGCGTAACTAGCGGAGCAGATACGCAGTATTTT. Translation: CASSVTSGADTQYF. The chain carries TRBV7-2 and TRBJ2-3, with 8 bases that match TRBD2. V shed 5 bases and J 4 bases; nucleotides not matched to a gene: 5. The CDR3 length is 14 residues. Germline values: CDR1 SGHTA, CDR2 FQGNSA.

This clonotype was picked up many times. The CDR3 region has the DNA TGCAGTGCTAGAGATCCGGCCACTGAAGCTTTCTTT. Translation gives CSARDPATEAFF. This rearrangement joins TRBV20-1 to TRBJ1-1; no reliable D call. The CDR3 has 12 residues. Germline lookup yields CDR1 DFQATT and CDR2 SNEGSKA (reference sequence). Trimming took 0 bases from V and 4 from J, leaving 6 bases between them.

This clonotype has at least ten counts. The rearrangement joins TRBV7-2 to TRBJ2-7; perhaps TRBD2 as D (6 bases). Germline loops: CDR1 SGHTA, CDR2 FQGNSA. This CDR3 spans 15 amino acids. Trimming pared 2 bases from V and 2 bases from J, leaving 13 bases between. The CDR3 region has the DNA TGTGCCAGCAGCTTACAGTTGGCGGGAACCTACGAGCAGTACTTC. It encodes CASSLQLAGTYEQYF.

The table lists this clonotype with many counts. An end of the junction does not agree with germline; a read error may underlie this. This chain connects TRBV7-7 to TRBJ2-1; a possible D gene is TRBD1 (6 bases). This CDR3 has 14 residues. The V gene's germline CDR1 is SSHAT and CDR2 FNYEAQ (reference sequence). CDR3 DNA sequence: TGTGCTAGCAGCCTGGGACAAGCAAATAATGAGCAGTTCTTC. Translating gives CASSLGQANNEQFF.

This clonotype was seen repeatedly, ten times or more. For the CDR3, the DNA is TGCAGTGGGACCGGACTAGCGGGAGGGCTGAGCTCCTACGAGCAGTACTTC. Translation gives CSGTGLAGGLSSYEQYF. The chain is built from TRBV20-1 and TRBJ2-7; 15 nucleotides line up with TRBD2. Unmatched junction bases numbered 10, after V lost 7 bases and J lost 0 bases. Germline CDR1 and CDR2: DFQATT and SNEGSKA (reference sequence). The CDR3 extends over 17 amino acids.

This clonotype was seen many times. This sequence joins TRBV7-3 and TRBJ2-2; perhaps TRBD2 as D (6 bases). V was trimmed by 0 bases and J by 2 bases, leaving 10 bases between them. Per the germline V gene, CDR1 is SGHTA and CDR2 is FQGTGA. The CDR3 is made up of 16 amino acids. DNA of the CDR3: TGTGCCAGCAGCTTAACGGGCGGGAAAAACACCGGGGAGCTGTTTTTT. Its translation: CASSLTGGKNTGELFF.

This clonotype was seen just once. The rearrangement links TRBV11-2 to TRBJ1-1, with TRBD1 matching 10 bases. Germline values: CDR1 SGHAT, CDR2 FQNNGV. V lost 5 bases and J lost 3; bases outside the gene matches: 9. This CDR3 comprises 16 residues. This CDR3 is CASSPGTGVRDTEAFF. CDR3 nucleotides: TGTGCCAGCAGCCCCGGGACAGGGGTTCGTGACACTGAAGCTTTCTTT. The variable domain in full, with the rest retrieved from reference TRBV11-2 and TRBJ1-1, is EAGVAQSPRYKIIEKRQSVAFWCNPISGHATLYWYQQILGQGPKLLIQFQNNGVVDDSQLPKDRFSAERLKGVDSTLKIQPAKLEDSAVYLCASSPGTGVRDTEAFFGQGTRLTVV.

The gene calls are TRBV2 and TRBJ2-7, with D tentatively TRBD2 (5 bases). The CDR3 contains 17 residues. CDR1 and CDR2 (germline): SNHLY, FYNNEI. V lost 6 bases and J lost 4, with 25 bases in between. This CDR3 is CASSALRTELVAYEQYF. CDR3 nucleotide sequence: TGTGCCAGCAGCGCCCTGAGGACGGAACTAGTTGCTTACGAGCAGTACTTC.

This clonotype was recorded a few times. This chain uses TRBV6-1 with TRBJ2-2; no firm D call. V gave up 4 bases and J gave up 4 bases, with 10 bases separating them. Germline loops: CDR1 MNHNS, CDR2 SASEGT. The CDR3 runs to 14 residues. The CDR3 bases are TGTGCCAGCAGTGGAATTAGGTTCACCGGGGAGCTGTTTTTT. Translation: CASSGIRFTGELFF.

There are many counts of this clonotype. V gene TRBV20-1 combines with J gene TRBJ1-1; 10 bases align to TRBD1. The germline V gene encodes CDR1 DFQATT and CDR2 SNEGSKA (reference sequence). V lost 0 bases to trimming and J lost 6 bases; unmatched junction nucleotides: 7. CDR3 length: 15 residues. The CDR3 nucleotides are TGCAGTGCTAGAGATGAGGAGGACAGGGGGGCTGAAGCTTTCTTT. Its translation is CSARDEEDRGAEAFF.

This clonotype came up a few times. The chain carries TRBV13 and TRBJ2-4; 12 bases are shared with TRBD1. In germline, CDR1 is PRHDT, CDR2 FYEKMQ (reference sequence). Trimming at V came to 5 bases and at J to 5 bases, leaving 4 bases not matched to a gene. The CDR3 contains 15 residues. The CDR3 loop is CASSRDRGLQNIQYF. The DNA for the CDR3 is TGTGCCAGCAGCCGGGACAGGGGGCTTCAAAACATTCAGTACTTC.

In its sample, this clonotype was seen many times. The CDR3 loop reads CASSQGTGGWSYEQYF. Written as DNA, the CDR3 is TGTGCCAGCAGCCAAGGGACAGGGGGTTGGAGTTACGAGCAGTACTTC. This rearrangement joins TRBV3-1 to TRBJ2-7; 10 positions match TRBD1. The junction had 7 bases not matched to a gene; V was cut back by 1 base and J by 4 bases. The CDR3 is 16 residues long. Germline V gives CDR1 LGHDT, CDR2 YNNKEL (reference sequence).

The chain carries TRBV20-1 and TRBJ2-7, with TRBD2 matching 13 bases. The V segment lost 0 bases and the J segment 0 bases; nucleotides outside the gene matches: 8. This CDR3 comprises 18 residues. The germline V gene has CDR1 DFQATT and CDR2 SNEGSKA (reference sequence). In DNA form, the CDR3 reads TGCAGTGCTAGAGACCCGGGACTAGCGGGACACGCCTCCTACGAGCAGTACTTC. Translation gives CSARDPGLAGHASYEQYF.

The chain joins TRBV20-1 to TRBJ1-2; 9 nucleotides align to TRBD1. This CDR3 has 14 residues. The J segment lost 4 bases and the V segment lost 2 bases, leaving 5 bases of the junction unmatched. Germline-derived CDR1 and CDR2 are DFQATT and SNEGSKA (reference sequence). The CDR3 DNA is TGCAGTGCTAGATTAGGACAGGGGACCTATGGCTACACCTTC. Its protein is CSARLGQGTYGYTF.